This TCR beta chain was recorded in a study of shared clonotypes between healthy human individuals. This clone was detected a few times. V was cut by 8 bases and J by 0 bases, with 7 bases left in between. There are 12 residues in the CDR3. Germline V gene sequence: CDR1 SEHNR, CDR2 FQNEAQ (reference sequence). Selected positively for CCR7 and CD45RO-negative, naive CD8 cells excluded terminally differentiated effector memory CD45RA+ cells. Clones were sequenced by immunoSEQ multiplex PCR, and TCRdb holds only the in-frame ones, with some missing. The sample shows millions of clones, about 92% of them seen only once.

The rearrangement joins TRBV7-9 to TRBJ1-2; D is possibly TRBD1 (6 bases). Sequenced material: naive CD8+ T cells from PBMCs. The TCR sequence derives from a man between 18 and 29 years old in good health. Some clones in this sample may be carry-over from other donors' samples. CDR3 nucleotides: TGTGCCAGCGACAGGCCTAACTATGGCTACACCTTC. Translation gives CASDRPNYGYTF.